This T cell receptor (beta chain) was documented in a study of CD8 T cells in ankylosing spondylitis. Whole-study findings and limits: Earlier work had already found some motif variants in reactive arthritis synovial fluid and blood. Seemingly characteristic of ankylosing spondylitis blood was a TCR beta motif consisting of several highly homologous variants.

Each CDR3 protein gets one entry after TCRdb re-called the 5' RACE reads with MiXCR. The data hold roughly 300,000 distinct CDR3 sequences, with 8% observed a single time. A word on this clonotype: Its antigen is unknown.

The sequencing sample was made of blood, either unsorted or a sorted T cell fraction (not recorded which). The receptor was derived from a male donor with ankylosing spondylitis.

In DNA form, the CDR3 reads TGTGCCAGCAGCCAAGAGGGGGGGCTCCTCTCTGGAAACACCATATATTTT. Translating it yields CASSQEGGLLSGNTIYF. The gene calls are TRBV4-2 and TRBJ1-3; a possible D gene is TRBD1 (6 bases). Germline V lookup: CDR1 LGHNA, CDR2 YNFKEQ. Trimming left V 0 bases short and J 0 bases short, with 12 bases between. CDR3 length equals 17 residues.